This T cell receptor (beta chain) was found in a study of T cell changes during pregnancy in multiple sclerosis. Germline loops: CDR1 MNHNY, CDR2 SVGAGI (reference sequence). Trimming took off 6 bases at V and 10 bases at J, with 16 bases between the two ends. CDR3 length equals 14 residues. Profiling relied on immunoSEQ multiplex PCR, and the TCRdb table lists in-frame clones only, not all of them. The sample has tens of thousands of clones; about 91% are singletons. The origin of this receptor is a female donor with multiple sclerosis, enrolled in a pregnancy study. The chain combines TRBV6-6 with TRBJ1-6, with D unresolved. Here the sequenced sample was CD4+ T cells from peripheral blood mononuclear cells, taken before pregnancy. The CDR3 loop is CASRMFSGDSPLHF. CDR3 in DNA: TGTGCCAGCAGGATGTTCTCAGGTGACTCACCCCTCCACTTT.